Sequencing of this T cell receptor beta chain was carried out in a study of cytomegalovirus exposure and HLA in healthy donors (TCRdb year 2017). Regarding the study in general: An earlier analysis of approximately 590 of the donors reported 250 to 350 Gb of sequence data and some 100 million unique TCR beta sequences from 150 million to 200 million T cells. A few DR-DQ haplotypes were handled as single units for association and clustering because linkage in the cohort was strong. An earlier analysis of some 600 of the donors applied high-throughput TCR beta sequencing to assess whether each TCR beta V gene segment acted as functional or pseudogenic. In the later analysis, no new phenotypic data were used to find candidate immune exposures; instead, reliance was placed on TCR beta sequences and their occurrence across donors. Using immunosequencing, the study profiled T cell repertoires from 666 subjects and related those repertoires to cytomegalovirus serostatus. Alongside the repertoire data, information on donor age, sex, ethnicity and CMV serostatus was compiled. Around 330 gigabases of sequencing data and 91 million or so unique TCR sequences made up an early release that covered 640 HLA-typed donors. Among the roughly 390 genotyped donors, around 81% belonged to the genetic ancestry cluster associated with self-reported Caucasian donors. Every discovery cohort repertoire had been produced on one sequencing platform. Besides the first cohort of roughly 640 subjects, a separate validation cohort made up of 120 or so different subjects was used. Both class I and class II loci were covered by HLA typing, at four-digit resolution. The study was designed to test whether signatures of past pathogen exposure could be identified by cataloging public T cell receptors. A later analysis re-analyzed previously published TCR beta repertoires from 660 or so donors and added high-resolution HLA genotyping to study TCR occurrence patterns. The number of donors typed differed by locus, with roughly 629-640 for A, B, C, DRB1 and DQB1, 522 for DQA1, some 570 for DPA1, and under 490 for DPB1. To predict cytomegalovirus infection status, the study brought together high-throughput TCR immunosequencing, statistical association of individual TCRs with disease status, and machine learning. Among roughly 400 genotyped donors of the cohort, an average of roughly 230,000 unique TCR beta nucleotide sequences was sequenced per donor, of which 15% to 20% were non-productive. A later genetic analysis took genome-wide SNP genotypes for about three fifths of the 666 donors and used that subset as a discovery cohort.

Spanning cysteine to phenylalanine, the CDR3 consists of 15 amino acids. The sequence is cut down to CDR3 DNA, 45 bases in frame from base 1. Trimming takes 4 bases off V and 7 bases off J; junction bases not matched to a gene: 9. From the germline V gene (reference sequence), CDR1 is SGHNT and CDR2 is YYREEE. Study-wide conclusions, independent of this receptor: In a later genetic analysis, a missense DCLRE1C variant was associated with V-gene and J-gene trimming of TCR beta chains, and the association was replicated in an independent cohort. Because counts were too low, about 15 rarely observed V segments, including chromosome 9 orphons, were left out of the earlier analysis of about 500 of the donors. Across donors, most TCR sequences were observed very rarely, whereas some public TCRs were present in many individuals. The sequencing pipeline was judged likely to have produced a cluster of highly shared sequence variants as a technical artifact. A further reported finding was that TCR beta sequences accurately predicted the HLA-A and HLA-B alleles for most subjects in the first cohort. In an earlier analysis of a few hundred of the donors, most TCR beta V segments were observed in productive rearrangements about 90% or about 30% of the time, broadly matching IMGT annotations. A total of 150 to 200 TCR beta chains were listed by the study as associated with cytomegalovirus. When HLA alleles, especially DR and DQ, strongly co-occurred, TCR associations were difficult to assign to individual alleles. Correlated functional status among segregating V segments might reflect linkage disequilibrium, but an unknown experimental factor could not be ruled out. In a later analysis, the rate of TCR association differed among HLA loci, with DRB1 alleles having the most associated TCRs and HLA-C alleles having the fewest. Some IMGT-functional V segments, including TRBV6-2 and TRBV6-3, could not be distinguished by the 87-base-pair reads and were therefore excluded. In vitro tests confirmed that a few of the cytomegalovirus-associated TCR beta chains recognize cytomegalovirus antigens. In a later analysis, most CMV-associated TCR beta chains were found to appear HLA-restricted, with HLA associations seemingly driven largely by CMV exposure. Sequencing depth was assumed to be roughly uniform across donors in the presence/absence analyses, though that assumption may not hold. Compared with the approximately 710-donor mean, donors in an Asian-associated ancestry cluster had fewer N-insertions in productive TCRs, according to a later genetic analysis. Immune exposure information for the cohort was limited to CMV serostatus. It was suggested by the authors that the approach could potentially be generalized to other disease states and immunological phenotypes. Because some donors lacked HLA typing at each locus, the association tests relied only on the typed subset. In a later analysis, HLA-associated TCR beta chains showed more clonal expansion and lower generation probabilities than non-associated chains that were equally common. According to a later analysis, parvovirus B19, influenza, CMV and Epstein-Barr virus appeared linked to several top co-occurrence clusters. The classifier was reported to diagnose cytomegalovirus status with high specificity and sensitivity in both the original and validation cohorts. In a later analysis, more than 15,000 TCR beta sequences were associated with specific HLA alleles at a false discovery rate of 0.05. The cohort was sequenced for TCR beta chains only, and without alpha or paired-chain data the features that could be detected were limited.

Library preparation was by the immunoSEQ multiplex PCR assay. For the multiplex PCR, a mixture combining 60 forward primers for TCR Vbeta segments and 13 reverse primers for TCR Jbeta segments was used. Amplification of the CDR3 region of rearranged TCR beta genes was performed with a multiplex PCR assay on genomic DNA. On the Illumina HiSeq System, the amplified TCR beta libraries were sequenced as 87-base-pair reads. Per the original workflow: Across the 500 to 750 repertoires, a later analysis counted roughly 84 million unique TCR beta chains, around 11 million of which were shared by at least two donors. Raw reads were error-corrected and collapsed into unique sequences with a nearest-neighbor algorithm that merged closely related sequences to remove PCR and sequencing errors. Alignment of CDR3 sequences to IMGT reference sequences was used to assign V, D and J gene segments. Each retained sequence needed at least a six-nucleotide match to both a V gene segment and a J gene segment. A rearrangement was called productive if the CDR3 had no stop codons and remained in frame with V and J, and every other rearrangement was called non-productive. Following IMGT convention, CDR3 was defined as the stretch from the second conserved V-encoded cysteine to the conserved J-encoded phenylalanine. Sequences without an unambiguous match to a single V gene segment were excluded from the earlier analysis of about 600 of the donors. In an earlier analysis of about 590 of the donors, a V segment was called functional when productive rearrangements were above 56.7%, and segregating when the standard deviation between donors exceeded 5%. To diagnose cytomegalovirus status from the catalog of TCR beta chain sequences, a statistical classification framework was built. In a later analysis, V and J genes were assigned by comparing TCR nucleotide sequences against IMGT/GENE-DB human TR gene sequences. Using the TCRdist pipeline, a later analysis assigned CDR3 sequences along with most-parsimonious VDJ recombination scenarios. A later analysis defined each TCR beta chain by its CDR3 amino acid sequence plus V-gene family, and excluded reads lacking a unique V-gene family. To address suspected cross-contamination and a sequencing artifact, a later analysis removed 550 to 750 highly shared, low-generation-probability nucleotide sequences. In a later analysis, a clonal expansion index for each public chain was calculated from normalized within-repertoire ranks of inferred template counts. In a later analysis, generation probabilities were computed with a VDJ recombination model fitted to out-of-frame rearrangements, and the resulting probabilities were checked against IGoR. A later analysis scored TCR-TCR, TCR-HLA and TCR-CMV co-occurrence with hypergeometric tests, applying a repertoire-size bias correction to TCR pairs. In a later analysis, false discovery rates were estimated by permuting HLA or CMV assignments 20 times. In a later analysis, co-occurring TCRs were grouped using DBSCAN, and TCRdist sequence similarity was added for clustering within HLA-allele-positive subsets. Co-occurrence clustering excluded repertoires with fewer than 30,000 or more than 120,000 public chains, plus five with anomalous nucleotide sharing. The source is immuneACCESS, and TCRdb retained only in-frame sequences with V and J called. Part of the clones is not carried over; for the studies checked, unresolved V genes explain less than half of this, and the remainder is unexplained. V, J and clone size derive from that table, while D and trimming were established from the DNA sequence. This sample gives approximately 100,000 clones in total; about 77% of them show up just once. Around 4.8% of the sample goes to the ten largest clones.

A note on this clone: There is no known antigen for this receptor. Base-call qualities are not available, and no considerably larger clone is one nucleotide away.

In total, over 600 healthy bone marrow donors made up the cohort. At the time of sampling, all cohort members were nominally healthy, though unrecorded immune exposures were likely present. The donor was CMV seropositive and belonged to the group of a few hundred seropositive cohort members. Every donor gave a peripheral blood sample, and the peripheral blood mononuclear cells from that sample were used for TCR beta sequencing. The Qiagen DNeasy Blood Extraction Kit was used to extract genomic DNA from the blood cell samples. The receptor's source is a young woman in good health and CMV-seropositive. The sample was PBMCs. The chain couples TRBV5-4 to TRBJ2-7; the central 12 bases match TRBD2. The DNA sequence is given as TGTGCCAGCAGCCCCTTGACTAGCGGGAGTGGTGAGCAGTACTTC. This codes for CASSPLTSGSGEQYF. This CDR3, with the reference TRBV5-4 and TRBJ2-7 proteins standing in past its ends, gives the full variable domain ETGVTQSPTHLIKTRGQQVTLRCSSQSGHNTVSWYQQALGQGPQFIFQYYREEENGRGNFPPRFSGLQFPNYSSELNVNALELDDSALYLCASSPLTSGSGEQYFGPGTRLTVT.